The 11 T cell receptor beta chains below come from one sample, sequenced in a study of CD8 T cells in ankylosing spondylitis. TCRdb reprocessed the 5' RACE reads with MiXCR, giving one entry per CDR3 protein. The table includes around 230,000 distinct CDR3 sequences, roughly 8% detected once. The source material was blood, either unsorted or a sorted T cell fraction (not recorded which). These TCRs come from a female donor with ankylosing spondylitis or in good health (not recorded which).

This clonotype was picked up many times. The CDR3 loop reads CSASSEAFF. The CDR3 coding sequence is TGCAGTGCTAGTTCTGAAGCTTTCTTT. The gene calls are TRBV20-1 and TRBJ1-1, with D unresolved. The ends were cut back, 3 bases at V and 6 bases at J, with 2 bases in the middle. The CDR3 extends over 9 amino acids. Germline lookup yields CDR1 DFQATT and CDR2 SNEGSKA (reference sequence).

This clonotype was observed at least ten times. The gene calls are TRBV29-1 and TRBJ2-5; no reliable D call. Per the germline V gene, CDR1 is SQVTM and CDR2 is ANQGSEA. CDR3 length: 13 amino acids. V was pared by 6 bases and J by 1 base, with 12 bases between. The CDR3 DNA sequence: TGCAGCGTGCGTCCGGACCTCCAAGAGACCCAGTACTTC. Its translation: CSVRPDLQETQYF.

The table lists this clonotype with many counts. This CDR3 is CASSLSGRGPSGANVLTF. The CDR3 nucleotides are TGCGCCAGCAGCTTGTCAGGCAGGGGGCCTTCTGGGGCCAACGTCCTGACTTTC. The V and J genes are TRBV5-1 and TRBJ2-6; 8 nucleotides agree with TRBD1. This CDR3 spans 18 amino acids. V shed 1 base, J shed 1 base, and the junction held 7 bases outside the gene matches. The germline V gene encodes CDR1 SGHRS and CDR2 YFSETQ. The variable domain in full, with the rest retrieved from reference TRBV5-1 and TRBJ2-6, is KAGVTQTPRYLIKTRGQQVTLSCSPISGHRSVSWYQQTPGQGLQFLFEYFSETQRNKGNFPGRFSGRQFSNSRSEMNVSTLELGDSALYLCASSLSGRGPSGANVLTFGAGSRLTVL.

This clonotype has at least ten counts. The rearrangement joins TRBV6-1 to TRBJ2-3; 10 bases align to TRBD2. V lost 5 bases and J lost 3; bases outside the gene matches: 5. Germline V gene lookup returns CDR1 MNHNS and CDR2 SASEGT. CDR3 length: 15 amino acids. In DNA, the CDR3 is TGTGCCAGCAGTCCTAGCGGGAGCGGAACAGATACGCAGTATTTT. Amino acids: CASSPSGSGTDTQYF.

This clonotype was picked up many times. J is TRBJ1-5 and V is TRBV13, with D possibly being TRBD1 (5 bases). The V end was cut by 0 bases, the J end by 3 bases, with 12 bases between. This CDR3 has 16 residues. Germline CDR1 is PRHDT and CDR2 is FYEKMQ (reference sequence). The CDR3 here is CASSLGLGETNQPQHF. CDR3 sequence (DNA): TGTGCCAGCAGCTTAGGCCTAGGGGAGACCAATCAGCCCCAGCATTTT. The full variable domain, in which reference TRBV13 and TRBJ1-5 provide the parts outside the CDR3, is AAGVIQSPRHLIKEKRETATLKCYPIPRHDTVYWYQQGPGQDPQFLISFYEKMQSDKGSIPDRFSAQQFSDYHSELNMSSLELGDSALYFCASSLGLGETNQPQHFGDGTRLSIL.

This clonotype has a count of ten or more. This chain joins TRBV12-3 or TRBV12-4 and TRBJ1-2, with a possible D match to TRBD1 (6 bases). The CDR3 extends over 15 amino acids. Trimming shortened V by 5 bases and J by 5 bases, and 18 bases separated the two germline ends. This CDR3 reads CASSPPVQGGYGYTF. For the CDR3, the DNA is TGTGCCAGCAGTCCACCCGTACAGGGAGGGTATGGCTACACCTTC.

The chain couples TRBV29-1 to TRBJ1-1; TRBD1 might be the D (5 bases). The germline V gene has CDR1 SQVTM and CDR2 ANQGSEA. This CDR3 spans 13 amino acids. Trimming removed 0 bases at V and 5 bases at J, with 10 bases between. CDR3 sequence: CSVEDRRGTEAFF. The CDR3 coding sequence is TGCAGCGTTGAAGATCGGAGGGGAACTGAAGCTTTCTTT.

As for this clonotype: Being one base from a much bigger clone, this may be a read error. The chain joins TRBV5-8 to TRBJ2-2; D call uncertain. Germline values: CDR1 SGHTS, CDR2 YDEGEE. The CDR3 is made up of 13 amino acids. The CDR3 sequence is CAISPWDTGELFF. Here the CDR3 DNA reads TGTGCCATCAGCCCGTGGGACACCGGGGAGCTGTTTTTT.

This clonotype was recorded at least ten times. The CDR3 sequence: CASHGTGRNEQFF. CDR3 in DNA: TGTGCCAGTCACGGTACAGGGAGGAATGAGCAGTTCTTC. The V and J genes are TRBV13 and TRBJ2-1; perhaps D is TRBD1 or TRBD2 (6 bases each). Trimming pared 9 bases from V and 7 bases from J, leaving 16 bases between. Germline V gene lookup returns CDR1 PRHDT and CDR2 FYEKMQ (reference sequence). This CDR3 is 13 amino acids long.

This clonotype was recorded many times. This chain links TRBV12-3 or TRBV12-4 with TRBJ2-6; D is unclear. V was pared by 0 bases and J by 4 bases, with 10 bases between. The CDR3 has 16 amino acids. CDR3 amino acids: CASSLAATPGANVLTF. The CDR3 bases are TGTGCCAGCAGTTTAGCCGCCACGCCCGGGGCCAACGTCCTGACTTTC.

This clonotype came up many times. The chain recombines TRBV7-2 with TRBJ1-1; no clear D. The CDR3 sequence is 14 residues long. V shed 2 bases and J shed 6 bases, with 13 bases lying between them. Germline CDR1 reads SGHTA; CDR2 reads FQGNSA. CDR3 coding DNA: TGTGCCAGCAGCTTATCTATCGGGTCCCCTGAAGCTTTCTTT. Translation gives CASSLSIGSPEAFF.